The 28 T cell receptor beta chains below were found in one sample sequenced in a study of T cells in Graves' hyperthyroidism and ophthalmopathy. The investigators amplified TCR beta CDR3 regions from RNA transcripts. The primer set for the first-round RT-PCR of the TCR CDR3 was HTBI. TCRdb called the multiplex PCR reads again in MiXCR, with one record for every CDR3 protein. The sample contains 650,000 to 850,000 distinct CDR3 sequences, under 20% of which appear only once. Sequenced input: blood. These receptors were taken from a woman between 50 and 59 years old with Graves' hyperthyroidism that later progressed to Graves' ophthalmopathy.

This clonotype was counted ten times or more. The CDR3 nucleotides read TGTGCCAGCAGCGTAGTTCCGGCGGGAGGGGAGACCCAGTACTTC. It is translated as CASSVVPAGGETQYF. The rearrangement joins TRBV9 to TRBJ2-5; 9 positions agree with TRBD2. CDR1 is SGDLS and CDR2 is YYNGEE in the germline V gene. The CDR3 consists of 15 residues. V lost 0 bases, J lost 5 bases, and 5 bases stayed unmatched.

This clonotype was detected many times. CDR3 residues: CASWRGGPATNEKLFF. The CDR3 DNA reads TGCGCCAGCTGGAGGGGGGGCCCCGCAACTAATGAAAAACTGTTTTTT. J is TRBJ1-4 and V is TRBV5-1, with D tentatively TRBD1 (6 bases). CDR3 length: 16 amino acids. Germline V gives CDR1 SGHRS, CDR2 YFSETQ. The V end was cut by 7 bases, the J end by 0 bases, with 16 bases between.

The CDR3 coding sequence is TGCGCCAGCAGCTTGCCACAGTCCTTTGAAGACACTGAAGCTTTCTTT. Amino acids: CASSLPQSFEDTEAFF. This chain connects TRBV5-1 to TRBJ1-1; no reliable D call. This CDR3 spans 16 amino acids. Germline loops: CDR1 SGHRS, CDR2 YFSETQ. The ends were cut back, 1 base at V and 3 bases at J, with 16 bases in the middle. The full variable domain, rest sourced from reference TRBV5-1 and TRBJ1-1, is KAGVTQTPRYLIKTRGQQVTLSCSPISGHRSVSWYQQTPGQGLQFLFEYFSETQRNKGNFPGRFSGRQFSNSRSEMNVSTLELGDSALYLCASSLPQSFEDTEAFFGQGTRLTVV.

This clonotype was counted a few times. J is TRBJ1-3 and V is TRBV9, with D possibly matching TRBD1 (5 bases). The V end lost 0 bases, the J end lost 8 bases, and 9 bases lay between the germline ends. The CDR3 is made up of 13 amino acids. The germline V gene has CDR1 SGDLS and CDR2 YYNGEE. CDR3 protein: CASSVDGADTIYF. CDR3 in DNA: TGTGCCAGCAGCGTAGACGGGGCGGACACCATATATTTT.

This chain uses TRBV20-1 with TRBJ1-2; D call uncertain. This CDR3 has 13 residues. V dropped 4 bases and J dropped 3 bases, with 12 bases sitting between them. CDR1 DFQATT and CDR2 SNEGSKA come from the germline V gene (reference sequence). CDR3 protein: CSATPTGDYGYTF. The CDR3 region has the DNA TGCAGTGCTACACCGACCGGGGACTATGGCTACACCTTC.

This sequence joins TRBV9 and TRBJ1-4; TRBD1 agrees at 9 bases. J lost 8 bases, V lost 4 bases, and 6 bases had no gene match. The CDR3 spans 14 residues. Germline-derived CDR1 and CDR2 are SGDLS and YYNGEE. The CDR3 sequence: CASSPRTGVEKLFF. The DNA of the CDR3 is TGTGCCAGCAGCCCCCGGACAGGGGTCGAAAAACTGTTTTTT.

The CDR3 here is CAIGQGGTGELFF. The DNA for the CDR3 is TGTGCCATCGGACAGGGAGGAACCGGGGAGCTGTTTTTT. The chain carries TRBV10-3 and TRBJ2-2; TRBD1 matches at 8 bases. Losses at the gene ends were 8 bases for V and 5 bases for J; bases not matched to a gene: 4. The CDR3 consists of 13 residues. CDR1 is ENHRY and CDR2 is SYGVKD in the germline V gene.

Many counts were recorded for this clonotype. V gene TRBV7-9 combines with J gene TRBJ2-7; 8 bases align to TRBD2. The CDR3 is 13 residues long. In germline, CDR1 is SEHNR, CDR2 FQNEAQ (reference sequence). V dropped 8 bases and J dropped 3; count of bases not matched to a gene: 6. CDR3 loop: CASSPGTSYEQYF. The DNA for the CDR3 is TGTGCCAGCTCGCCAGGGACTAGCTACGAGCAGTACTTC.

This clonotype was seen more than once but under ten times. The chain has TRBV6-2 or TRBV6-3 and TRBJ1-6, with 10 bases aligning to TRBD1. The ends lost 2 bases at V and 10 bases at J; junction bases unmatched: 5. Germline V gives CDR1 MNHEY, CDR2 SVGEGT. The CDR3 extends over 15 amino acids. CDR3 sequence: CASSYGGTGASPLHF. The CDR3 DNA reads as TGTGCCAGCAGTTACGGGGGGACAGGGGCCTCACCCCTCCACTTT.

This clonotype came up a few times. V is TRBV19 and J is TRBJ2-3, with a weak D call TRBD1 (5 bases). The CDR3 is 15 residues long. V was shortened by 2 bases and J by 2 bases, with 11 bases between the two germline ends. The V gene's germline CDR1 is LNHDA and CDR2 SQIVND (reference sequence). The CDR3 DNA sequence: TGTGCCAGTAGTATATACAGGTCATTCACAGATACGCAGTATTTT. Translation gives CASSIYRSFTDTQYF.

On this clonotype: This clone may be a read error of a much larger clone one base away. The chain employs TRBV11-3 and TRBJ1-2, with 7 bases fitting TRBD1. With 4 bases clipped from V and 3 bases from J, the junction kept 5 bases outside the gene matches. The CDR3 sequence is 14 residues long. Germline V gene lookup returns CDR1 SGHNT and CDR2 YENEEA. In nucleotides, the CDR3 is TGTGCCAGCAGCTGGGGACAGACCGACTATGGCTACACCTTC. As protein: CASSWGQTDYGYTF. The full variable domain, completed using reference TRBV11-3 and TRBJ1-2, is EAGVVQSPRYKIIEKKQPVAFWCNPISGHNTLYWYLQNLGQGPELLIRYENEEAVDDSQLPKDRFSAERLKGVDSTLKIQPAELGDSAVYLCASSWGQTDYGYTFGSGTRLTVV.

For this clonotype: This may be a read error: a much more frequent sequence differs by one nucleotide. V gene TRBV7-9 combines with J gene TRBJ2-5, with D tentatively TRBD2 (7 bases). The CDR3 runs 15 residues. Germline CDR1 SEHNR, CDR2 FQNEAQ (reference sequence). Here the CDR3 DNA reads TGTGCCGGCAGCTATGGGGGGGCCGAGCGCGAGACCCAGTACTTC. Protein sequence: CAGSYGGAERETQYF.

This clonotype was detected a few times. The CDR3 sequence: CASSLKPTQETQYF. In DNA form, the CDR3 reads TGCGCCAGCAGCTTGAAGCCGACTCAAGAGACCCAGTACTTC. The chain employs TRBV5-1 and TRBJ2-5; no definite D call. Germline V CDR1 and CDR2: SGHRS, YFSETQ. V was cut by 1 base and J by 2 bases, with 9 bases left in between. The CDR3 extends over 14 amino acids.

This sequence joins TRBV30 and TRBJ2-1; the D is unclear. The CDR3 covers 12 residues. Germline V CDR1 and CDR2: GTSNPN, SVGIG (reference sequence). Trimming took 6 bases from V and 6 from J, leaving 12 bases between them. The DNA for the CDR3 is TGTGCCTGCACACCGGTCAGCAATGAGCAGTTCTTC. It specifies CACTPVSNEQFF.

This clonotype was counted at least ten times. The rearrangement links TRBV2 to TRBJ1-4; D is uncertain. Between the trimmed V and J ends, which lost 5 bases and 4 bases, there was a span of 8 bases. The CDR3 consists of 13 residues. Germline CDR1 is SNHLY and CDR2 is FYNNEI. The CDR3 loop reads CASSKDHNEKLFF. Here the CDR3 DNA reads TGTGCCAGCAGTAAGGACCATAATGAAAAACTGTTTTTT.

The CDR3, as DNA: TGTGCCAGCAGCTTATGGCCGGGACAGAACCAAGAGACCCAGTACTTC. It is translated as CASSLWPGQNQETQYF. J is TRBJ2-5 and V is TRBV7-9; 7 bases are a match to TRBD1. This CDR3 spans 16 amino acids. The trim removed 2 bases at V and 0 bases at J, leaving 6 bases unmatched. Germline loops: CDR1 SEHNR, CDR2 FQNEAQ (reference sequence).

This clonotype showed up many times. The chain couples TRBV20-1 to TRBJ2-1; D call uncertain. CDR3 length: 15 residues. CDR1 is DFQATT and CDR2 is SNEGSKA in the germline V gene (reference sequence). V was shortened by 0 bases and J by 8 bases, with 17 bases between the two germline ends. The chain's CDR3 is CSAREVDLRIDEQFF. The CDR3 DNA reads TGCAGTGCTAGAGAGGTGGATCTGCGTATCGATGAGCAGTTCTTC.

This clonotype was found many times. The CDR3 DNA sequence: TGCAGTGCTAGACTTATGTCAAACTATGGCTACACCTTC. This gives the protein CSARLMSNYGYTF. The chain joins TRBV20-1 to TRBJ1-2; D remains ambiguous. CDR1 and CDR2 (germline): DFQATT, SNEGSKA (reference sequence). V lost 2 bases and J lost 2, with 9 bases in between. CDR3 length: 13 residues.

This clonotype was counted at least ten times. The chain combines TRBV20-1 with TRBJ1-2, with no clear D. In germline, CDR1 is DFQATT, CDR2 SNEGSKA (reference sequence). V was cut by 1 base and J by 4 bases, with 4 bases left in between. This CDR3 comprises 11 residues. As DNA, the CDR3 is TGCAGTGCTAGAGCCATCTATGGCTACACCTTC. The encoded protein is CSARAIYGYTF.

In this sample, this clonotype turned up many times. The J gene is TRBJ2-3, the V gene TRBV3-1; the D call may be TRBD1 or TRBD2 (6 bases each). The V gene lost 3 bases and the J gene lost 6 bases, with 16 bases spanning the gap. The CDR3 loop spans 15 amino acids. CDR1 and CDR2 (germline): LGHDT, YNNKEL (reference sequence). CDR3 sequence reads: CASSQPGLGADTQYF. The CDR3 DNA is TGTGCCAGCAGCCAGCCGGGACTGGGGGCGGATACGCAGTATTTT.

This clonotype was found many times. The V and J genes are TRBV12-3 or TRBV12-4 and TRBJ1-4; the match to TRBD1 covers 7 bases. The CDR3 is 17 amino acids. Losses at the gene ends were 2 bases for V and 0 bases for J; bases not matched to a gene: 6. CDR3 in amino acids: CASSLTAQGATNEKLFF. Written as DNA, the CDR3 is TGTGCCAGCAGTTTAACGGCCCAGGGGGCAACTAATGAAAAACTGTTTTTT.

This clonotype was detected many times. The CDR3 coding sequence is TGCAGCGTTGGAACAGGGGGAACTGAAGCTTTCTTT. Protein: CSVGTGGTEAFF. The chain is built from TRBV29-1 and TRBJ1-1; 8 nucleotides align to TRBD1. The CDR3 spans 12 residues. The ends lost 4 bases at V and 5 bases at J; junction bases unmatched: 3. CDR1 is SQVTM and CDR2 is ANQGSEA in the germline V gene.

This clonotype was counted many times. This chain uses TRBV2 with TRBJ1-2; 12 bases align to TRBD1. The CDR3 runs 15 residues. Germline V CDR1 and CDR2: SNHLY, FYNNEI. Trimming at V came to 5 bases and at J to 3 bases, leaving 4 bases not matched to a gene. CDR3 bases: TGTGCCAGCAGTCGCGGGACAGGGGGCTACTATGGCTACACCTTC. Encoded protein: CASSRGTGGYYGYTF.

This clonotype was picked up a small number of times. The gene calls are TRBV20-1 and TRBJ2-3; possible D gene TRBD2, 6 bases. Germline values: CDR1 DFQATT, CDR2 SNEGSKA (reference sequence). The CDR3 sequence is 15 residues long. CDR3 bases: TGCAGCGCCCTTGTGGCCCGGAGGGCCGCAGATACGCAGTATTTT. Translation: CSALVARRAADTQYF.

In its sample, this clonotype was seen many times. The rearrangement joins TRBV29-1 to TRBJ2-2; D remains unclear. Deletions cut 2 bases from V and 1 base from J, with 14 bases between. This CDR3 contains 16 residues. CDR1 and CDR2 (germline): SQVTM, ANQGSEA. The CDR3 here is CSVETGGQRNTGELFF. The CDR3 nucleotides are TGCAGCGTTGAAACTGGTGGGCAGAGGAACACCGGGGAGCTGTTTTTT.

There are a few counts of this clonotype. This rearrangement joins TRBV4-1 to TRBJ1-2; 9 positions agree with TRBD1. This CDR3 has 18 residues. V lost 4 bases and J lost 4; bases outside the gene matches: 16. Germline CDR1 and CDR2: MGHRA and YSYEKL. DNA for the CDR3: TGCGCCAGCAGCCCCCTCCCAAACGGGGGACAGGGAAGCTATGGCTACACCTTC. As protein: CASSPLPNGGQGSYGYTF.

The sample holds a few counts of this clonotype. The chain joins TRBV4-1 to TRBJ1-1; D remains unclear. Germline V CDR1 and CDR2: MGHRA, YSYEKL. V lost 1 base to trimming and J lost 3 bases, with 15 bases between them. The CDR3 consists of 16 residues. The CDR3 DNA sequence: TGCGCCAGCAGCCAAGTTGGTAGAGGGTCGCACACTGAAGCTTTCTTT. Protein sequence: CASSQVGRGSHTEAFF.

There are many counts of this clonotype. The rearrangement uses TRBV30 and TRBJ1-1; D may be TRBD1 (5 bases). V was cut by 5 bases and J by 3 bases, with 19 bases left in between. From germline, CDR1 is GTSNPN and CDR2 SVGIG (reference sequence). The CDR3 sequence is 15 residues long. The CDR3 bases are TGTGCCTGGGGCAAGGGGTCAGGCGTGGACACTGAAGCTTTCTTT. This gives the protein CAWGKGSGVDTEAFF.